What follows are 6 T cell receptor beta chains derived from one specimen sequenced in a study of tumor-infiltrating lymphocytes in primary liver carcinoma. Extraction also yielded germline DNA, while blood RNA was obtained from unsorted whole blood. A constant-region primer primed TCR beta cDNA synthesis from 450 to 550 ng of total RNA. Slightly modified ARM-PCR, run as three nested multiplex PCR rounds, produced the TCR beta libraries. The opening two PCR rounds, about 10 cycles each, paired TRBV1-TRBV30 forward primers with a C-beta reverse primer. TCRdb reanalysed the multiplex PCR reads using MiXCR and keeps one entry per CDR3 protein. Seen here are 330,000 or so distinct CDR3 sequences, 65% observed once, and the top ten hold roughly 6%. The sequencing input was peripheral blood. The receptors shown here come from a man in his forties or fifties with primary liver carcinoma and hepatitis B virus infection.

As to this clonotype: A much larger clone differs from this one at a single base, so this may be a read error. The genes are TRBV5-6 and TRBJ2-3; TRBD1 aligns across 7 bases. The CDR3 length is 17 residues. V gave up 2 bases and J gave up 4 bases; unmatched junction bases: 13. CDR1 is SGHDT and CDR2 is YYEEEE in the germline V gene. The CDR3 nucleotides read TGTGCCAGCAGCTTATCGAGGGGGCGGCTCATGGCAGATACGCAGTATTTT. As protein: CASSLSRGRLMADTQYF.

Points on this clonotype: At one end, the junction sequence differs from germline, possibly due to a read error. The V and J genes are TRBV11-2 and TRBJ2-7; the D gene is possibly TRBD1 (6 bases). CDR3 length: 15 residues. In germline, CDR1 is SGHAT, CDR2 FQNNGV. In nucleotides, the CDR3 is TGTGCCAGCAGCTTAGATCAGGTCAGGGGCTACAAGCAATACTTC. Its protein is CASSLDQVRGYKQYF. Supplemented by reference TRBV11-2 and TRBJ2-7, the full variable domain reads EAGVAQSPRYKIIEKRQSVAFWCNPISGHATLYWYQQILGQGPKLLIQFQNNGVVDDSQLPKDRFSAERLKGVDSTLKIQPAKLEDSAVYLCASSLDQVRGYKQYFGPGTRLTVT.

This clonotype was counted many times. CDR3 protein: CASSKDGGNYEQYF. The CDR3 DNA follows: TGTGCCAGCAGTAAAGACGGGGGGAACTACGAGCAGTACTTC. J is TRBJ2-7 and V is TRBV6-2 or TRBV6-3; 7 bases agree with TRBD2. The J segment lost 3 bases and the V segment lost 5 bases, leaving 7 bases of the junction unmatched. CDR3 length: 14 residues. The germline V gene has CDR1 MNHEY and CDR2 SVGEGT.

In regard to this clonotype: The final CDR3 position lacks the conserved phenylalanine or tryptophan, pointing to a likely read error. The V gene is TRBV5-5, the J gene TRBJ2-2; 9 bases are shared with TRBD1. The CDR3 is 18 residues long. V gave up 3 bases and J gave up 7 bases; unmatched junction bases: 16. Germline CDR1 SGHKS, CDR2 YYEKEE (reference sequence). The CDR3 nucleotides are TGTGCCAGCAGCTCCTTCTTCCGGGACAGGGTTAAGGACGGGGAGCTGTTTTCT. Translating it yields CASSSFFRDRVKDGELFS.

With respect to this clonotype: A much bigger clone sits one base away, suggesting this may be a read error. The chain couples TRBV6-5 to TRBJ2-1; D uncertain. The CDR3 runs 14 residues. Germline CDR1 reads MNHEY; CDR2 reads SVGAGI. The CDR3, as DNA: TGTGCCATCAGTTACGAAACGGGTATGAATGAGCAGTTCTTC. Its translation is CAISYETGMNEQFF.

This clonotype appeared many times. The chain has TRBV6-5 and TRBJ1-2, with no clear D. Trimming stripped 2 bases from V and 6 bases from J, with 10 bases between. The CDR3 is 13 residues long. Looked up from germline, CDR1 is MNHEY and CDR2 is SVGAGI. CDR3: CASSYGVTDGYTF. DNA for the CDR3: TGTGCCAGCAGTTACGGGGTGACGGATGGCTACACCTTC.